These T cell receptor beta chains were read from a single sample in a study of blood T cell repertoires in COVID-19. Repertoires were generated with immunoSEQ multiplex PCR, while TCRdb's copy carries only in-frame clones and drops some. This sample carries 130,000 to 150,000 clones, approximately 80% of them seen once, and the ten largest clones take 10%. The sequenced sample was peripheral blood. Receptor source: a man aged 55 to 70 with active or convalescent COVID-19. CDR3s include the opening cysteine and the closing phenylalanine or tryptophan. D genes are given only for firm matches. Clone size appears in some rows only: once, few, many, or a class for an expanded clone.

v_call	j_call	d_call	cdr3_length	clone_size	cdr3_aa	cdr3_nt
TRBV6-1	TRBJ1-4	TRBD1	18	NA	CASSEWEDRGGTNEKLFF	TGTGCCAGCAGTGAATGGGAGGACAGGGGTGGTACTAATGAAAAACTGTTTTTT
TRBV13	TRBJ1-1	NA	15	NA	CASSLAQGSVTEAFF	TGTGCCAGCAGCTTAGCGCAGGGATCGGTCACTGAAGCTTTCTTT
TRBV5-4	TRBJ1-2	NA	13	NA	CASTRDTDYGYTF	TGTGCCAGCACCCGGGACACCGATTATGGCTACACCTTC
TRBV18	TRBJ1-1	TRBD1	16	NA	CASSPGQGRTYTEAFF	TGTGCCAGCTCACCCGGACAGGGGAGAACTTACACTGAAGCTTTCTTT
TRBV6-5	TRBJ2-5	NA	10	NA	CASVGETQYF	TGTGCCAGCGTCGGGGAGACCCAGTACTTC
TRBV7-8	TRBJ1-3	TRBD1	17	NA	CASSLGTGGPSGNTIYF	TGTGCCAGCAGCCTAGGGACAGGGGGACCCTCTGGAAACACCATATATTTT
TRBV11-2	TRBJ1-1	TRBD1	16	once	CASSLTGTGGRIGAFF	TGTGCCAGCAGCTTAACTGGGACAGGGGGCCGAATTGGAGCTTTCTTT
TRBV11-2	TRBJ1-2	TRBD1	15	NA	CASSIQGAPYYGYTF	TGTGCCAGCAGCATACAGGGGGCGCCTTACTATGGCTACACCTTC
TRBV7-2	TRBJ2-3	NA	19	NA	CASSLAPSMVIPNTDTQYF	TGTGCCAGCAGCTTAGCGCCTAGTATGGTAATTCCTAACACAGATACGCAGTATTTT
TRBV6-6	TRBJ2-7	TRBD2	14	NA	CASSRRDYSYEQYF	TGTGCCAGCAGTCGCCGGGACTACTCCTACGAGCAGTACTTC
TRBV14	TRBJ2-3	TRBD2	17	NA	CASSRLLGSGGADTQYF	TGTGCCAGCAGCCGCCTGCTTGGTAGCGGGGGGGCAGATACGCAGTATTTT
TRBV5-4	TRBJ1-6	NA	15	once	CASSPAFGDNSPLHF	TGTGCCAGCAGCCCAGCTTTCGGGGATAACTCACCCCTCCACTTT
TRBV18	TRBJ2-5	NA	14	NA	CASSPPEAQETQYF	TGTGCCAGCTCACCCCCCGAAGCCCAAGAGACCCAGTACTTC
TRBV9	TRBJ1-1	TRBD1	19	NA	CASSVYPTGQGTVNTEAFF	TGTGCCAGCAGCGTATACCCCACCGGACAGGGGACAGTCAACACTGAAGCTTTCTTT
TRBV7-2	TRBJ1-1	NA	12	NA	CASRLTYTEAFF	TGTGCCAGCAGGTTGACATACACTGAAGCTTTCTTT
TRBV19	TRBJ1-2	NA	13	NA	CASSIGANYGYTF	TGTGCCAGTAGTATTGGAGCTAACTATGGCTACACCTTC
TRBV4-3	TRBJ2-1	TRBD2	14	NA	CASSQEQLAIEQFF	TGCGCCAGCAGCCAAGAACAACTAGCGATTGAGCAGTTCTTC
TRBV19	TRBJ1-5	NA	15	NA	CASSIGSGFDQPQHF	TGTGCCAGTAGTATAGGGTCGGGGTTCGATCAGCCCCAGCATTTT
TRBV10-3	TRBJ1-1	TRBD1	15	NA	CAISETDRGNTEAFF	TGTGCCATCAGCGAAACGGACAGGGGGAACACTGAAGCTTTCTTT
TRBV5-1	TRBJ2-2	NA	14	NA	CASSPGSLTGELFF	TGCGCCAGCAGCCCCGGGAGTTTGACCGGGGAGCTGTTTTTT
TRBV6-2/TRBV6-3	TRBJ2-1	TRBD2	19	NA	CASSYSRLAGVLARNEQFF	TGTGCCAGCAGTTACTCGAGGTTAGCGGGAGTTCTGGCAAGAAATGAGCAGTTCTTC
TRBV3-1/TRBV3-2	TRBJ2-3	TRBD2	15	once	CASSSAGSSTDTQYF	TGTGCCAGCAGCTCAGCGGGATCTAGCACAGATACGCAGTATTTT
TRBV20-1	TRBJ2-7	NA	14	NA	CSASSVDGYYEQYF	TGCAGTGCTAGTTCAGTAGACGGGTACTACGAGCAGTACTTC
TRBV11-3	TRBJ1-4	NA	17	few	CASSPRRAFATNEKLFF	TGTGCCAGCAGCCCCCGGCGGGCTTTTGCAACTAATGAAAAACTGTTTTTT
TRBV5-6	TRBJ2-3	TRBD2	16	NA	CASSWGLAASTDTQYF	TGTGCCAGCAGCTGGGGACTAGCTGCTAGCACAGATACGCAGTATTTT
TRBV30	TRBJ1-6	NA	14	NA	CAWSGMGRASPLHF	TGTGCCTGGAGTGGGATGGGCAGGGCGTCACCCCTCCACTTT
TRBV27	TRBJ1-2	TRBD1	14	NA	CASSLNTGGYGYTF	TGTGCCAGCAGTTTAAACACAGGGGGGTATGGCTACACCTTC
TRBV3-1/TRBV3-2	TRBJ1-2	NA	15	once	CASSQASARGYGYTF	TGTGCCAGCAGCCAAGCCAGTGCCCGAGGCTATGGCTACACCTTC
TRBV29-1	TRBJ1-2	TRBD1	14	NA	CSVDLTGGGYGYTF	TGCAGCGTTGACCTAACAGGGGGCGGATATGGCTACACCTTC
TRBV13	TRBJ1-2	TRBD1	14	NA	CASSKGQGRNGYTF	TGTGCCAGCAGCAAGGGACAGGGGAGGAATGGCTACACCTTC
TRBV11-2	TRBJ1-6	NA	14	NA	CASSFGRDNSPLHF	TGTGCCAGCAGCTTTGGCAGGGATAATTCACCCCTCCACTTT
TRBV30	TRBJ1-1	NA	16	NA	CAWSTLGPGGRVEAFF	TGTGCCTGGAGTACGCTGGGTCCGGGGGGCCGAGTTGAAGCTTTCTTT
TRBV19	TRBJ2-3	TRBD1	12	NA	CASGQGADTQYF	TGTGCCAGTGGACAGGGGGCAGATACGCAGTATTTT